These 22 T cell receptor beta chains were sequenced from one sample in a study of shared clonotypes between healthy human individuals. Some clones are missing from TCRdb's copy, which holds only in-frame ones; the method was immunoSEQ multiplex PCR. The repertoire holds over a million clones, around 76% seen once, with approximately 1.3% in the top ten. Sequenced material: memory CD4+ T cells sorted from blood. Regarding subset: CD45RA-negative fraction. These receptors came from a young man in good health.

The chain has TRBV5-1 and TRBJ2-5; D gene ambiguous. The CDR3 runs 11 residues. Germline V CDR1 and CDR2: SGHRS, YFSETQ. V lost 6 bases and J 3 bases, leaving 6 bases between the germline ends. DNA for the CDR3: TGCGCCAGCAAAGAGGAAGAGACCCAGTACTTC. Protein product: CASKEEETQYF.

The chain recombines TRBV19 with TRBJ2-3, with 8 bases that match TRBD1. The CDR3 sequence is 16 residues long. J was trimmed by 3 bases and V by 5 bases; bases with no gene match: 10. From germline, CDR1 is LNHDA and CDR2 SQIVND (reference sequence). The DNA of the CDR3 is TGTGCCAGTAGTCTCCAAGGGACAGGTTGGACAGATACGCAGTATTTT. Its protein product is CASSLQGTGWTDTQYF.

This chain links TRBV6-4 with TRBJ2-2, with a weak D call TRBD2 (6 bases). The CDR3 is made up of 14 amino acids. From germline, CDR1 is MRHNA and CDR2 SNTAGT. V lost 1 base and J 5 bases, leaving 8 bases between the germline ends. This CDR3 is CASSDFGGTGELFF. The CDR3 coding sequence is TGTGCCAGCAGTGACTTCGGGGGTACCGGGGAGCTGTTTTTT.

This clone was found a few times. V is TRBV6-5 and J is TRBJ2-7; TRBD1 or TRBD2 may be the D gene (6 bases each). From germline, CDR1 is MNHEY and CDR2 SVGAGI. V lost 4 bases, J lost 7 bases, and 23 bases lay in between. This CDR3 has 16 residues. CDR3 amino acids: CASSSQGRAPAGEQYF. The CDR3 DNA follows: TGTGCCAGCAGTTCTCAGGGGCGGGCCCCGGCGGGGGAGCAGTACTTC.

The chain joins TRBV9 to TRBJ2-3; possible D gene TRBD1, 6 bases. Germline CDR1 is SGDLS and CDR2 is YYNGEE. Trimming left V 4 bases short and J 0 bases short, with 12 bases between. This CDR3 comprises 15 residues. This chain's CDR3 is CASSQYRVSTDTQYF. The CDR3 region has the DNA TGTGCCAGCAGCCAGTACAGGGTTAGCACAGATACGCAGTATTTT.

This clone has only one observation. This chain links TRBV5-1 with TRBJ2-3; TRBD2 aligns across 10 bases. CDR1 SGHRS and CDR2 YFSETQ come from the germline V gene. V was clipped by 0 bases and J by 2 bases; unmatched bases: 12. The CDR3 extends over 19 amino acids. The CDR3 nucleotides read TGCGCCAGCAGCTTGGTTGCGCTAGCGGGGGTACACCTCACAGATACGCAGTATTTT. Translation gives CASSLVALAGVHLTDTQYF. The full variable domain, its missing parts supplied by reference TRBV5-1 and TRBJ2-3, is KAGVTQTPRYLIKTRGQQVTLSCSPISGHRSVSWYQQTPGQGLQFLFEYFSETQRNKGNFPGRFSGRQFSNSRSEMNVSTLELGDSALYLCASSLVALAGVHLTDTQYFGPGTRLTVL.

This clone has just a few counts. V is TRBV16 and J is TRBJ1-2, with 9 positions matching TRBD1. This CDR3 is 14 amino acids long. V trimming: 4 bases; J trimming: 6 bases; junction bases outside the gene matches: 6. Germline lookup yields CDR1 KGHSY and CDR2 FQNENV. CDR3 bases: TGTGCCAGCAGCCGGAAAAGGACAGGGGATGGCTACACCTTC. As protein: CASSRKRTGDGYTF.

The CDR3: CASRPLRDRGSADTQYF. CDR3 nucleotides: TGTGCCAGCAGACCCCTGCGGGACAGGGGTTCAGCAGATACGCAGTATTTT. V is TRBV5-5 and J is TRBJ2-3; 10 nucleotides align to TRBD1. CDR1 is SGHKS, CDR2 YYEKEE, per germline (reference sequence). With 5 bases clipped from V and 4 bases from J, the junction kept 13 bases outside the gene matches. The CDR3 sequence is 17 residues long.

DNA for the CDR3: TGCGCCAGCAGCTTGGCGGCAGGTCCCAGGGAAACCGGGGAGCTGTTTTTT. It encodes CASSLAAGPRETGELFF. The V call is TRBV5-1, the J call TRBJ2-2, with D possibly being TRBD1 (5 bases). Trimming took off 0 bases at V and 5 bases at J, with 17 bases between the two ends. CDR3 length: 17 residues. CDR1 SGHRS and CDR2 YFSETQ come from the germline V gene. The variable domain in full, with the rest retrieved from reference TRBV5-1 and TRBJ2-2, is KAGVTQTPRYLIKTRGQQVTLSCSPISGHRSVSWYQQTPGQGLQFLFEYFSETQRNKGNFPGRFSGRQFSNSRSEMNVSTLELGDSALYLCASSLAAGPRETGELFFGEGSRLTVL.

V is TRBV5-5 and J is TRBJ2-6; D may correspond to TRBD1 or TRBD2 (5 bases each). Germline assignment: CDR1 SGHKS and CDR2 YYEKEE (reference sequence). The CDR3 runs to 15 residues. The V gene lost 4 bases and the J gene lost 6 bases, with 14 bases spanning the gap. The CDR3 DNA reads TGTGCCAGCAGCCCGGAGGCAGGGAAGGCCAACGTCCTGACTTTC. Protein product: CASSPEAGKANVLTF.

The CDR3 DNA reads as TGTGCCAGCAGAGAGGTGGCTGGAAACACCATATATTTT. It codes for CASREVAGNTIYF. This chain connects TRBV2 to TRBJ1-3; no clear D gene. CDR1 and CDR2 (germline): SNHLY, FYNNEI. V shed 6 bases and J shed 2 bases, with 8 bases lying between them. This CDR3 comprises 13 residues.

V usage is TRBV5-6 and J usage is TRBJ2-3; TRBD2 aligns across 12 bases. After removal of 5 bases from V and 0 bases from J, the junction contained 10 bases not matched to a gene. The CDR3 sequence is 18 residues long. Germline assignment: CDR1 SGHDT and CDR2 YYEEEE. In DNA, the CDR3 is TGTGCCAGCAGTTTAGGACTAGCGGGGAGACAAAGCACAGATACGCAGTATTTT. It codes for CASSLGLAGRQSTDTQYF.

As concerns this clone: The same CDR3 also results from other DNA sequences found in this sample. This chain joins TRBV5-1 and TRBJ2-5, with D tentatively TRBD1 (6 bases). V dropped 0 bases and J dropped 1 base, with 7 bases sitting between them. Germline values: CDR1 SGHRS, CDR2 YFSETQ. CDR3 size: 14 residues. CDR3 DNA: TGCGCCAGCAGCTTGGTACAGGGCCAAGAGACCCAGTACTTC. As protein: CASSLVQGQETQYF.

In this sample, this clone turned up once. Written as DNA, the CDR3 is TGTGCCAGCAGCGTCGACAGGGCTGAAAAACTGTTTTTT. As protein: CASSVDRAEKLFF. The rearrangement joins TRBV5-6 to TRBJ1-4; the match to TRBD1 covers 7 bases. Germline V gene lookup returns CDR1 SGHDT and CDR2 YYEEEE. The CDR3 is made up of 13 amino acids. Losses at the gene ends were 4 bases for V and 7 bases for J; bases not matched to a gene: 4.

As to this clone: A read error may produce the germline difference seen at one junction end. The CDR3 region is CAGSNGWGYTF. For the CDR3, the DNA is TGTGCCGGCAGTAATGGTTGGGGCTACACCTTC. This sequence joins TRBV25-1 and TRBJ1-2; D is unresolved. CDR3 length: 11 amino acids. Germline V gene data show CDR1 as MGHDK and CDR2 as SYGVNS.

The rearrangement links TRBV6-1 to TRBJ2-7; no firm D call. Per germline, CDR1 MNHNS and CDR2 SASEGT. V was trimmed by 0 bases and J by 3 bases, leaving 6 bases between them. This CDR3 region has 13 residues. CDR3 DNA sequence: TGTGCCAGCAGTGAAGCTTTTGGCTACGAGCAGTACTTC. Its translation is CASSEAFGYEQYF.

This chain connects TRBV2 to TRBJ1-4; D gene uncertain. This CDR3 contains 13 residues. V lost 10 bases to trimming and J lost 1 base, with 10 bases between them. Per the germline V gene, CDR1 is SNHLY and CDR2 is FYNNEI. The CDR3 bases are TGTGCCACCGGAGCGGAAACTAATGAAAAACTGTTTTTT. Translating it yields CATGAETNEKLFF.

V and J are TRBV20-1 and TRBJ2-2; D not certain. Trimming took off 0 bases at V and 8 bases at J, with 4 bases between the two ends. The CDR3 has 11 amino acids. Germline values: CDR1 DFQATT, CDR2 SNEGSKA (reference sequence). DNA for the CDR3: TGCAGTGCTAGAGATATGGGGGAGCTGTTTTTT. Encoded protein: CSARDMGELFF.

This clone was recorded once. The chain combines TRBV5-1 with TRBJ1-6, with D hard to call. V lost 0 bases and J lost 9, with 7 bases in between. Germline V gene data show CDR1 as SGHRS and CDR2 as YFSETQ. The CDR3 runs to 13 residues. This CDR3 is CASSLGSASPLHF. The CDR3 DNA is TGCGCCAGCAGCTTGGGGAGCGCTTCACCCCTCCACTTT.

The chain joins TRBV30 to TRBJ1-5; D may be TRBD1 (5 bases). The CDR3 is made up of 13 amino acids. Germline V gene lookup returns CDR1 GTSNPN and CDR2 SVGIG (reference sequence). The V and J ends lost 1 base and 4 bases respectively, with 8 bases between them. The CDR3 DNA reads TGTGCCTGGAGTGCCAGGGATAATCAGCCCCAGCATTTT. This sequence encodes CAWSARDNQPQHF.

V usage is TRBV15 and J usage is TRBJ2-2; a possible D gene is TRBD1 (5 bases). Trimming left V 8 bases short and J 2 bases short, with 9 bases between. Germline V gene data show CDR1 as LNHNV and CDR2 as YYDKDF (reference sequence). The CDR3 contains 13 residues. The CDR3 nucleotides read TGTGCCACCGAGGACACAAACACCGGGGAGCTGTTTTTT. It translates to CATEDTNTGELFF.

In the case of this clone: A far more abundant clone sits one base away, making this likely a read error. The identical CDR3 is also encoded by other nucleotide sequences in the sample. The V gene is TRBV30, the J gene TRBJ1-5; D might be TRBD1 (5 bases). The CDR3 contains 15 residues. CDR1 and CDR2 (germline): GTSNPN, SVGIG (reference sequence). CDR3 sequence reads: CAWSRSGNSNQPQHF. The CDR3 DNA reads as TGCGCCTGGAGTCGTTCAGGGAATAGCAATCAGCCCCAGCATTTT. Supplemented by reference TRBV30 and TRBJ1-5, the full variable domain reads SQTIHQWPATLVQPVGSPLSLECTVEGTSNPNLYWYRQAAGRGLQLLFYSVGIGQISSEVPQNLSASRPQDRQFILSSKKLLLSDSGFYLCAWSRSGNSNQPQHFGDGTRLSIL.